A selection of T cell receptor beta chains follows, all from one sample in a study of blood T cell repertoires in COVID-19. Repertoires were generated with immunoSEQ multiplex PCR, while TCRdb's copy carries only in-frame clones and drops some. The data hold 200,000 to 250,000 clones, with around 82% observed a single time. Material: peripheral blood. Source of these receptors: an older woman with acute or convalescent COVID-19. Both conserved end residues are part of each CDR3. The order of the fields is J gene, clone size, V gene, D gene, CDR3 protein, CDR3 DNA. A D gene is named only where the DNA matches it firmly. The size entry is marked missing in some rows and otherwise reads once, few, many or a size class.

>TRBJ1-2|NA|TRBV4-3|TRBD1
CASSQDWTGIIYGYTF
TGCGCCAGCAGCCAAGATTGGACAGGGATTATCTATGGCTACACCTTC
>TRBJ2-7|NA|TRBV6-6|TRBD1
CASSFGTGYEQYF
TGTGCCAGCAGCTTTGGGACAGGCTACGAGCAGTACTTC
>TRBJ2-1|NA|TRBV24-1|TRBD1
CATRGTGPYNEQFF
TGTGCCACCAGGGGGACAGGGCCCTACAATGAGCAGTTCTTC
>TRBJ1-5|NA|TRBV5-1|NA
CASSPSGGLQRPQHF
TGCGCCAGCAGCCCCTCGGGGGGGCTCCAGCGGCCCCAGCATTTT
>TRBJ2-3|NA|TRBV7-2|NA
CASGGDSTDTQYF
TGTGCCAGCGGCGGGGATAGCACAGATACGCAGTATTTT
>TRBJ1-6|NA|TRBV9|NA
CASSAGIGSPYSPLHF
TGTGCCAGCAGCGCCGGTATTGGGAGCCCCTATTCACCCCTCCACTTT
>TRBJ2-5|NA|TRBV11-2|TRBD2
CASSLTSGGAAETQYF
TGTGCCAGCAGCTTGACTAGCGGGGGGGCCGCGGAGACCCAGTACTTC
>TRBJ2-5|NA|TRBV3-1/TRBV3-2|NA
CASSAGGQETQYF
TGTGCCAGCAGCGCCGGGGGACAAGAGACCCAGTACTTC
>TRBJ1-2|NA|TRBV21-1|NA
CASRDREDCYGYTF
TGTGCCAGCAGGGACAGGGAAGATTGCTATGGCTACACCTTC
>TRBJ2-4|NA|TRBV30|TRBD2
CAWSGPGAGGGIQYF
TGTGCCTGGAGTGGCCCTGGAGCGGGGGGTGGCATTCAGTACTTC
>TRBJ1-1|NA|TRBV5-6|TRBD1
CASSLGQGVNTEAFF
TGTGCCAGCAGCCTGGGACAGGGGGTGAACACTGAAGCTTTCTTT
>TRBJ1-5|NA|TRBV6-4|NA
CASGGGGSNQPQHF
TGTGCCTCGGGCGGGGGGGGAAGCAATCAGCCCCAGCATTTT
>TRBJ2-2|NA|TRBV11-1|NA
CAIQGGIRSTGELFF
TGTGCCATCCAAGGCGGGATTAGATCCACCGGGGAGCTGTTTTTT
>TRBJ2-3|NA|TRBV7-3|NA
CASSSDYTDTQYF
TGTGCCAGCAGCTCAGACTACACAGATACGCAGTATTTT
>TRBJ1-1|NA|TRBV29-1|TRBD1
CSVRQGIQAFF
TGCAGCGTGAGACAGGGGATACAAGCTTTCTTT
>TRBJ1-5|once|TRBV6-5|NA
CASTGYGNSNQPQHF
TGTGCCAGTACAGGGTATGGGAATAGCAATCAGCCCCAGCATTTT
>TRBJ1-5|once|TRBV3-1/TRBV3-2|NA
CASSQDLYSHQPQHF
TGTGCCAGCAGCCAAGATCTGTACAGCCATCAGCCCCAGCATTTT
>TRBJ2-7|NA|TRBV25-1|TRBD1
CASRSGQAYEQYF
TGTGCCAGCCGATCGGGACAGGCCTACGAGCAGTACTTC
>TRBJ2-3|NA|TRBV7-6|NA
CASSLSGTTDTQYF
TGTGCCAGCAGCTTAAGCGGAACCACAGATACGCAGTATTTT
>TRBJ2-3|once|TRBV6-5|TRBD2
CASSSQAGWSTDTQYF
TGTGCCAGCAGTTCCCAAGCGGGGTGGTCTACAGATACGCAGTATTTT
>TRBJ1-3|NA|TRBV9|NA
CASSVSGSENTIYF
TGTGCCAGCAGCGTATCCGGGTCGGAAAACACCATATATTTT
>TRBJ2-2|NA|TRBV3-1/TRBV3-2|NA
CASSPVRLANTGELFF
TGTGCCAGCAGCCCTGTGCGACTAGCGAACACCGGGGAGCTGTTTTTT
>TRBJ2-3|few|TRBV6-2/TRBV6-3|TRBD2
CASSYDSGGTDTQYF
TGTGCCAGCAGTTACGATAGCGGGGGCACAGATACGCAGTATTTT
>TRBJ2-5|NA|TRBV30|TRBD1
CAWSDGGETGVLETQYF
TGTGCCTGGAGTGACGGGGGAGAGACAGGGGTGTTAGAGACCCAGTACTTC
>TRBJ2-3|once|TRBV24-1|TRBD2
CATSDSFGLAGFSTDTQYF
TGTGCCACCAGTGATTCTTTCGGACTAGCGGGGTTTAGCACAGATACGCAGTATTTT
>TRBJ2-2|NA|TRBV27|TRBD1
CASRRADRDTGELFF
TGTGCCAGTCGCCGGGCCGACAGGGATACCGGGGAGCTGTTTTTT
>TRBJ1-1|NA|TRBV12-3/TRBV12-4|NA
CASKRGGTEAFF
TGTGCCAGCAAAAGGGGCGGCACTGAAGCTTTCTTT
>TRBJ2-2|NA|TRBV27|NA
CASSREWDTGELFF
TGTGCCAGCTCCAGGGAATGGGACACCGGGGAGCTGTTTTTT
>TRBJ2-7|NA|TRBV5-1|NA
CASSLGQTEQYF
TGCGCCAGCAGCTTGGGACAGACAGAGCAGTACTTC
>TRBJ2-7|NA|TRBV6-5|NA
CANQPRGKDEQYF
TGTGCCAATCAACCCCGGGGAAAGGACGAGCAGTACTTC
>TRBJ1-1|NA|TRBV19|TRBD1
CASRLDQGVEAFF
TGTGCCAGTAGACTAGACCAGGGGGTTGAAGCTTTCTTT
>TRBJ1-1|NA|TRBV3-1/TRBV3-2|NA
CASSQGELRAFF
TGTGCCAGCAGCCAAGGGGAGCTGAGGGCTTTCTTT
>TRBJ2-2|once|TRBV24-1|NA
CATSAGTPGELFF
TGTGCCACCAGTGCCGGGACTCCCGGGGAGCTGTTTTTT
>TRBJ2-2|NA|TRBV2|TRBD2
CATRLRGGPTGELFF
TGTGCCACCAGATTACGGGGGGGCCCTACCGGGGAGCTGTTTTTT
>TRBJ2-7|once|TRBV12-3/TRBV12-4|NA
CASSRRGSYEQYF
TGTGCCAGCAGTCGCAGGGGCTCCTACGAGCAGTACTTC
>TRBJ2-3|NA|TRBV6-5|NA
CASSSPGQNTQYF
TGTGCCAGCAGTTCCCCAGGACAGAATACGCAGTATTTT
>TRBJ2-5|NA|TRBV3-1/TRBV3-2|NA
CASSPLEGTQYF
TGTGCCAGCAGCCCTCTCGAGGGGACCCAGTACTTC
>TRBJ1-1|NA|TRBV25-1|TRBD1
CASSELGTGGNTEAFF
TGTGCCAGCAGTGAACTGGGGACAGGGGGGAACACTGAAGCTTTCTTT
>TRBJ1-2|once|TRBV5-1|NA
CASSLSPGNGYTF
TGCGCCAGCAGCTTAAGCCCAGGGAATGGCTACACCTTC
>TRBJ2-7|NA|TRBV13|NA
CASSLRSGAYEQYF
TGTGCCAGCAGCTTACGATCTGGAGCCTACGAGCAGTACTTC
>TRBJ2-3|NA|TRBV5-6|TRBD1
CASSKGQGGDTQYF
TGTGCCAGCAGCAAAGGACAGGGCGGAGATACGCAGTATTTT